This is a list of T cell receptor beta chains from one sample in a study of long-term antiretroviral therapy in people with HIV. Here immunoSEQ multiplex PCR was the method, and the copy in TCRdb shows in-frame clones only, minus some. In the table there are tens of thousands of clones, 70% to 90% of which are singletons. Sequenced material: unsorted PBMCs, taken just before starting antiretroviral therapy. The receptor source for this set is a woman under 30 with HIV. The CDR3 runs from the conserved cysteine through the conserved F or W. A D gene is named only where the DNA matches it firmly. Part of the rows lack a size; the others show once, few, many or a class for expanded clones.

cdr3_nt: TGTGCCAGCAGGATACAGGGGAACACTGAAGCTTTCTTT
cdr3_aa: CASRIQGNTEAFF
j_call: TRBJ1-1
d_call: NA
v_call: TRBV28
clone_size: NA

cdr3_nt: TGTGCCGGCCGGGACAGGGGCACGGACGAGCAGTACTTC
cdr3_aa: CAGRDRGTDEQYF
j_call: TRBJ2-7
d_call: TRBD1
v_call: TRBV2
clone_size: few

cdr3_nt: TGTGCCAGCTCACCGTCGGGGACCGCTCCGAGGGAGCAGTACTTC
cdr3_aa: CASSPSGTAPREQYF
j_call: TRBJ2-7
d_call: NA
v_call: TRBV18
clone_size: NA

cdr3_nt: TGCGCCAGCAGCATCGATCGGGGCTCCTACAATGAGCAGTTCTTC
cdr3_aa: CASSIDRGSYNEQFF
j_call: TRBJ2-1
d_call: NA
v_call: TRBV5-1
clone_size: NA

cdr3_nt: TGTGCCAGCAGCCGTAGACTAGATACGCAGTATTTT
cdr3_aa: CASSRRLDTQYF
j_call: TRBJ2-3
d_call: NA
v_call: TRBV11-2
clone_size: NA

cdr3_nt: TGTGCCAGTAGTCCCCACTCAGAGAGATGGACTGAAGCTTTCTTT
cdr3_aa: CASSPHSERWTEAFF
j_call: TRBJ1-1
d_call: NA
v_call: TRBV19
clone_size: few

cdr3_nt: TGTGCCAGCAGCGGAGGGACAGACGAGCAGTACTTC
cdr3_aa: CASSGGTDEQYF
j_call: TRBJ2-7
d_call: TRBD1
v_call: TRBV9
clone_size: NA

cdr3_nt: TGTGCCAGCAGTCAGACCCTACTCGGACAGGGAAAAAGGGGGAACACTGAAGCTTTCTTT
cdr3_aa: CASSQTLLGQGKRGNTEAFF
j_call: TRBJ1-1
d_call: TRBD1
v_call: TRBV28
clone_size: NA

cdr3_nt: TGTGCCAGCAGCTCAGGGCGGACAGGGAGTAATCAGCCCCAGCATTTT
cdr3_aa: CASSSGRTGSNQPQHF
j_call: TRBJ1-5
d_call: TRBD1
v_call: TRBV7-9
clone_size: few

cdr3_nt: TGTGCCAGCAGCAAAGAGCGGGAGCGTACCGGGGAGCTGTTTTTT
cdr3_aa: CASSKERERTGELFF
j_call: TRBJ2-2
d_call: TRBD2
v_call: TRBV5-8
clone_size: NA

cdr3_nt: TGTGCCAGCAGCTCGTACGCAGGCTACGAGCAGTACTTC
cdr3_aa: CASSSYAGYEQYF
j_call: TRBJ2-7
d_call: NA
v_call: TRBV7-8
clone_size: NA

cdr3_nt: TGTGCCAGCAGCGTAGGGGACAGGGGAACTGAAGCTTTCTTT
cdr3_aa: CASSVGDRGTEAFF
j_call: TRBJ1-1
d_call: TRBD1
v_call: TRBV9
clone_size: NA

cdr3_nt: TGTGCCAGCACCTCCGGAGCGGGAGGGCCTGAGCAGTTCTTC
cdr3_aa: CASTSGAGGPEQFF
j_call: TRBJ2-1
d_call: TRBD2
v_call: TRBV2
clone_size: NA

cdr3_nt: TGTGCCAGCTCACCATTGAGCGGACAGGGGGCCCACGAGCAGTACTTC
cdr3_aa: CASSPLSGQGAHEQYF
j_call: TRBJ2-7
d_call: TRBD1
v_call: TRBV18
clone_size: NA

cdr3_nt: TGTGCCAGCAGCTATACCAAAGAGACCCAGTACTTC
cdr3_aa: CASSYTKETQYF
j_call: TRBJ2-5
d_call: NA
v_call: TRBV7-2
clone_size: NA

cdr3_nt: TGCGCCAGCAGCTTCCAGGGACTAGCGGCCGCGATCGTGGAGACCCAGTACTTC
cdr3_aa: CASSFQGLAAAIVETQYF
j_call: TRBJ2-5
d_call: TRBD2
v_call: TRBV5-1
clone_size: NA

cdr3_nt: TGTGCCAGCAGTTTAACTCCGGACAGCTCCTACGAGCAGTACTTC
cdr3_aa: CASSLTPDSSYEQYF
j_call: TRBJ2-7
d_call: NA
v_call: TRBV28
clone_size: NA

cdr3_nt: TGTGCCAGCAGTTCCCAATTGGGGGAATTAATGGGGTCTGGGGCCAACGTCCTGACTTTC
cdr3_aa: CASSSQLGELMGSGANVLTF
j_call: TRBJ2-6
d_call: NA
v_call: TRBV28
clone_size: NA

cdr3_nt: TGCAGCGTTTCAACGGGGGGCCCGAATTCACCCCTCCACTTT
cdr3_aa: CSVSTGGPNSPLHF
j_call: TRBJ1-6
d_call: NA
v_call: TRBV29-1
clone_size: once

cdr3_nt: TGTGCCAGCAGTTCACGGACAGGTATCCCCTACGAGCAGTACTTC
cdr3_aa: CASSSRTGIPYEQYF
j_call: TRBJ2-7
d_call: TRBD1
v_call: TRBV6-5
clone_size: NA

cdr3_nt: TGCGCCAGACCACAGGGGGTAGATACGCAGTATTTT
cdr3_aa: CARPQGVDTQYF
j_call: TRBJ2-3
d_call: TRBD1
v_call: TRBV10-1
clone_size: NA

cdr3_nt: TGTGCCAGCAGTTTATGGGGCCTTGACAATGAGCAGTTCTTC
cdr3_aa: CASSLWGLDNEQFF
j_call: TRBJ2-1
d_call: NA
v_call: TRBV27
clone_size: NA

cdr3_nt: TGTGCCAGCAGCTTAGGGACAGGGGTTTACAATGAGCAGTTCTTC
cdr3_aa: CASSLGTGVYNEQFF
j_call: TRBJ2-1
d_call: TRBD1
v_call: TRBV5-4
clone_size: NA

cdr3_nt: TGTGCCAGCAGCCACCCGGACAGGGATGGCTACACCTTC
cdr3_aa: CASSHPDRDGYTF
j_call: TRBJ1-2
d_call: TRBD1
v_call: TRBV6-6
clone_size: NA

cdr3_nt: TGTGCCAGCAGAATGGGAGTTAGGCATGAGCAGTTCTTC
cdr3_aa: CASRMGVRHEQFF
j_call: TRBJ2-1
d_call: NA
v_call: TRBV6-1
clone_size: NA

cdr3_nt: TGTGCCAGCAGGCCAGCGGGTTCACAAGAGACCCAGTACTTC
cdr3_aa: CASRPAGSQETQYF
j_call: TRBJ2-5
d_call: NA
v_call: TRBV27
clone_size: NA

cdr3_nt: TGCGCCAGCAGCTTGGTAGGGGGGGTCCAAAACATTCAGTACTTC
cdr3_aa: CASSLVGGVQNIQYF
j_call: TRBJ2-4
d_call: NA
v_call: TRBV5-1
clone_size: NA

cdr3_nt: TGTGCCACCAGCAGAGATGTCGGGTTCGCCTCCTACGAGCAGTACTTC
cdr3_aa: CATSRDVGFASYEQYF
j_call: TRBJ2-7
d_call: NA
v_call: TRBV15
clone_size: NA

cdr3_nt: TGTGCCAGCAGTTTCGGGCTAGCGGGAGTACAAGAGACCCAGTACTTC
cdr3_aa: CASSFGLAGVQETQYF
j_call: TRBJ2-5
d_call: TRBD2
v_call: TRBV28
clone_size: NA

cdr3_nt: TGTGCCAGCAGTTACTCTTATCGTAAGTTCTACAATGAGCAGTTCTTC
cdr3_aa: CASSYSYRKFYNEQFF
j_call: TRBJ2-1
d_call: NA
v_call: TRBV6-5
clone_size: NA

cdr3_nt: TGTGCCAGCAGGATTACAGGGCTGGGAGACTATGGCTACACCTTC
cdr3_aa: CASRITGLGDYGYTF
j_call: TRBJ1-2
d_call: NA
v_call: TRBV27
clone_size: NA

cdr3_nt: TGTGCCAGCAGTCCCTACAGGGCTTCCGTTAGCAATGAGCAGTTCTTC
cdr3_aa: CASSPYRASVSNEQFF
j_call: TRBJ2-1
d_call: NA
v_call: TRBV6-4
clone_size: NA

cdr3_nt: TGCGCCAGCAGCCAAGATAGGACAGATACGCAGTATTTT
cdr3_aa: CASSQDRTDTQYF
j_call: TRBJ2-3
d_call: NA
v_call: TRBV4-3
clone_size: NA

cdr3_nt: TGTGCCAGCAGCCAAGATATAGCCCAAGATAACTACGAGCAGTACTTC
cdr3_aa: CASSQDIAQDNYEQYF
j_call: TRBJ2-7
d_call: NA
v_call: TRBV14
clone_size: NA

cdr3_nt: TGTGCCAGCAGCAGTGGCAGGATGAACGAGCAGTACTTC
cdr3_aa: CASSSGRMNEQYF
j_call: TRBJ2-7
d_call: NA
v_call: TRBV11-2
clone_size: NA

cdr3_nt: TGTGCCAGCAGCTTAGAGGGTGGTGGCTACACCTTC
cdr3_aa: CASSLEGGGYTF
j_call: TRBJ1-2
d_call: NA
v_call: TRBV7-9
clone_size: NA

cdr3_nt: TGTGCCAGCAGCTTCCGAGGGACCAACACCGGGGAGCTGTTTTTT
cdr3_aa: CASSFRGTNTGELFF
j_call: TRBJ2-2
d_call: NA
v_call: TRBV11-3
clone_size: NA

cdr3_nt: TGCGCCAGCAGCAGGGGACAGGGAACAAGAAACACCATATATTTT
cdr3_aa: CASSRGQGTRNTIYF
j_call: TRBJ1-3
d_call: TRBD1
v_call: TRBV5-1
clone_size: few

cdr3_nt: TGCGCCAGCCGAGGGGCTTCGAACACCGGGGAGCTGTTTTTT
cdr3_aa: CASRGASNTGELFF
j_call: TRBJ2-2
d_call: NA
v_call: TRBV10-2
clone_size: NA

cdr3_nt: TGTGCCAGCAGCTCGACAGGGTGGGATGGCTACACCTTC
cdr3_aa: CASSSTGWDGYTF
j_call: TRBJ1-2
d_call: TRBD1
v_call: TRBV7-2
clone_size: NA

cdr3_nt: TGTGCCAGCGGCTCCGGGACAGACGATGGCTACACCTTC
cdr3_aa: CASGSGTDDGYTF
j_call: TRBJ1-2
d_call: TRBD1
v_call: TRBV6-4
clone_size: NA

cdr3_nt: TGCGCCAGCCGACAGGGTGAACGCAATCAGCCCCAGCATTTT
cdr3_aa: CASRQGERNQPQHF
j_call: TRBJ1-5
d_call: TRBD1
v_call: TRBV5-1
clone_size: NA

cdr3_nt: TGTGCCAGCCGCCTACAGGACCGAGACGAGCAGTACTTC
cdr3_aa: CASRLQDRDEQYF
j_call: TRBJ2-7
d_call: NA
v_call: TRBV28
clone_size: NA